The clone carrying this TCR beta chain was counted ten times or more. TCRdb independently ran MiXCR on the 5' RACE reads; one entry per CDR3 protein. The top ten clones hold more than 40% of a sample with about 120,000 distinct CDR3 sequences, 12% to 15% of them seen once. After removal of 5 bases from V and 5 bases from J, the junction contained 5 bases not matched to a gene. Germline values: CDR1 SGHVS, CDR2 FNYEAQ. The CDR3 has 14 residues. The source of the sample is a study of T cells after yellow fever vaccination. V gene TRBV7-6 combines with J gene TRBJ2-7; 11 nucleotides agree with TRBD2. The specimen was CD8+ T cells sorted from PBMCs, collected 5 days after the yellow fever booster vaccination. The clonotype comes from a man aged 18 to 29 who received the YFV17D yellow fever vaccine. The CDR3 loop reads CASSPSGGNDEQYF. The CDR3 DNA is TGTGCCAGCAGCCCTAGCGGGGGGAACGACGAGCAGTACTTC.